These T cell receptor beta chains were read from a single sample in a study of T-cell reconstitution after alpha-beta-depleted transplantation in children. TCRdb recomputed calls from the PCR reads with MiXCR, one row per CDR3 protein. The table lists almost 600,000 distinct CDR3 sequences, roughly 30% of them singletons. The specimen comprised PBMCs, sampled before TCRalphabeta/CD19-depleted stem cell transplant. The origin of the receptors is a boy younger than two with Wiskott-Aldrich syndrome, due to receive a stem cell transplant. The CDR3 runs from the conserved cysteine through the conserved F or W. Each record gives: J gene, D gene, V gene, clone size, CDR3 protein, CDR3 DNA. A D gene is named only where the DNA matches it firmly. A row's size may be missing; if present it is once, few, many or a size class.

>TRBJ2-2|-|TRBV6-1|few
CASGWSNPGELFF
TGTGCCAGCGGATGGAGTAACCCCGGGGAGCTGTTTTTT
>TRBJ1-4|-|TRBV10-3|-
CATQPGAQNEKLFF
TGTGCCACCCAGCCGGGGGCGCAGAATGAAAAACTGTTTTTT
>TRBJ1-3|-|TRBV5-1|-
CASSLVPGSGNTIYF
TGCGCCAGCAGCTTGGTTCCCGGCTCGGGAAACACCATATATTTT
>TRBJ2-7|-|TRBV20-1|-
CSARARTDIYEQYF
TGCAGTGCTAGAGCCAGGACAGATATCTACGAGCAGTACTTC
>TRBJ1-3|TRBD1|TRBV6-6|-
CASRTGFGNTIYF
TGTGCCAGCAGGACAGGGTTCGGAAACACCATATATTTT
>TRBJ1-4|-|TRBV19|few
CASSITGKLFF
TGTGCCAGTAGTATCACCGGAAAACTGTTTTTT
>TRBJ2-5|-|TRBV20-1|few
CSARDGAWAETQYF
TGCAGTGCTAGAGATGGAGCATGGGCGGAGACCCAGTACTTC
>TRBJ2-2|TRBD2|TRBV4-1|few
CASSHKRERGGELFF
TGCGCCAGCAGCCACAAGCGGGAGCGAGGCGGGGAGCTGTTTTTT
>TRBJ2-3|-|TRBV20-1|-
CSAHGVEADTQYF
TGCAGTGCCCACGGGGTAGAGGCAGATACGCAGTATTTT
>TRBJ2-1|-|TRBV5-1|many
CASSLGLRNEQFF
TGCGCCAGCAGCTTGGGACTCCGCAATGAGCAGTTCTTC
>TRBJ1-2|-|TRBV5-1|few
CASSLDRDTSRFSYGYTF
TGCGCCAGCAGCTTGGACCGGGACACCTCCCGTTTTTCGTATGGCTACACCTTC
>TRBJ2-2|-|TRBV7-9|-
CASSLATHGELFF
TGTGCCAGCAGCTTAGCCACACACGGGGAGCTGTTTTTT
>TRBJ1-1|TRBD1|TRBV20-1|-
CSARPPSPGQGLNTEAFF
TGCAGTGCTAGACCCCCGTCCCCGGGACAGGGCTTGAACACTGAAGCTTTCTTT
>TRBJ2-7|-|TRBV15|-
CATSRERASYEQYF
TGTGCCACCAGCAGAGAGCGGGCATCCTACGAGCAGTACTTC
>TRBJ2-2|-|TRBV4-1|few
CASSQWSGLIANTGELFF
TGCGCCAGCAGCCAATGGAGCGGATTGATCGCGAACACCGGGGAGCTGTTTTTT
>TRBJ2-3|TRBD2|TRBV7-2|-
CASSHSGRASGGTDTQYF
TGTGCCAGCAGCCATAGCGGGAGGGCCTCTGGTGGCACAGATACGCAGTATTTT
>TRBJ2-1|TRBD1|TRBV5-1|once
CASSLGLGQGAYNNEQFF
TGCGCCAGCAGCTTGGGACTAGGACAGGGGGCTTATAACAATGAGCAGTTCTTC
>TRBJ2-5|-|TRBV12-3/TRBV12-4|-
CARTHRVMETQYF
TGTGCCAGGACACACAGGGTCATGGAGACCCAGTACTTC
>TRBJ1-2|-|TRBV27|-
CASSSGTLNYGYTF
TGTGCCAGCAGTTCTGGGACGCTGAACTATGGCTACACCTTC
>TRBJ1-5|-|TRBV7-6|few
CASSLYPRAQPQHF
TGTGCCAGCAGCTTATACCCCCGGGCCCAGCCCCAGCATTTT
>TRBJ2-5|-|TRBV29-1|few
CSVRQGAGETQYF
TGCAGCGTCCGACAGGGAGCGGGGGAGACCCAGTACTTC
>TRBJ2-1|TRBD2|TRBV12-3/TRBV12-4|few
CASSSGLAGSEQFF
TGTGCCAGCAGTTCGGGACTAGCGGGATCCGAGCAGTTCTTC
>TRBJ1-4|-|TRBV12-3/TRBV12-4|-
CANRAYNEKLFF
TGTGCCAACAGGGCGTACAATGAAAAACTGTTTTTT
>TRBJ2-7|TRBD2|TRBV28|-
CASRNGGRTYEQYF
TGTGCCAGCAGAAACGGGGGGAGGACGTACGAGCAGTACTTC
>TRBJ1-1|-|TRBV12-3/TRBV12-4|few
CASSSRGSGVKMAFF
TGTGCCAGCAGTTCCAGGGGAAGTGGCGTAAAGATGGCTTTCTTT
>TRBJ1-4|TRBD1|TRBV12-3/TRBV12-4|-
CASSRTGRDEKLFF
TGTGCCAGCAGCAGGACAGGGCGTGATGAAAAACTGTTTTTT
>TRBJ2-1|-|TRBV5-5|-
CASSLLMPVEQFF
TGTGCCAGCAGCTTGCTCATGCCTGTTGAGCAGTTCTTC
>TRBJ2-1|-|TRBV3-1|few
CASGELGYNEQFF
TGTGCCAGCGGTGAGTTAGGCTACAATGAGCAGTTCTTC
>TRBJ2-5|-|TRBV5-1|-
CASSRGAQETQYF
TGCGCCAGCAGCCGAGGGGCGCAAGAGACCCAGTACTTC
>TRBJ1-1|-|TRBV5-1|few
CASSASRESTEAFF
TGCGCCAGCAGCGCCAGCCGGGAGAGCACTGAAGCTTTCTTT
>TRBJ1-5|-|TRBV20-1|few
CSARRGLGDSNQPQHF
TGCAGTGCTAGACGGGGGTTGGGGGATAGCAATCAGCCCCAGCATTTT
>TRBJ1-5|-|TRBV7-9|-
CASSEFDVNQPQHF
TGTGCCAGCAGCGAATTTGATGTCAATCAGCCCCAGCATTTT
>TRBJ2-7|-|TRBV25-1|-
CASGKGGANEQYF
TGTGCCAGCGGGAAGGGGGGGGCCAACGAGCAGTACTTC
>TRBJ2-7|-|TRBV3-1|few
CASSQVLVSYEQYF
TGTGCCAGCAGCCAAGTCCTCGTATCCTACGAGCAGTACTTC
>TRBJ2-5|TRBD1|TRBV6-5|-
CASSYSSGGKETQYF
TGTGCCAGCAGTTACTCGTCAGGGGGCAAAGAGACCCAGTACTTC
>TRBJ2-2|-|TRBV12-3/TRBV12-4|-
CASSFRDLGELFF
TGTGCCAGCAGTTTTCGCGACTTGGGGGAGCTGTTTTTT
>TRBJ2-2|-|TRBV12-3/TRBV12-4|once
CASSLSYGELFF
TGTGCCAGCAGTTTAAGCTACGGGGAGCTGTTTTTT
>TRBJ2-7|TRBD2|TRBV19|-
CASSRREGLYEQYF
TGTGCCAGTTCGAGACGGGAGGGCCTGTACGAGCAGTACTTC
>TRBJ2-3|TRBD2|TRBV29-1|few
CSVRGTSGRNTDTQYF
TGCAGCGTAAGAGGGACTAGCGGGAGGAACACAGATACGCAGTATTTT
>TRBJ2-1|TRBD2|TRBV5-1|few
CASSLEGLAGGMGEQFF
TGCGCCAGCAGCTTGGAAGGACTAGCGGGAGGGATGGGTGAGCAGTTCTTC
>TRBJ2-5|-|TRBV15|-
CATRPGHRGQETQYF
TGTGCCACCAGGCCAGGGCACCGGGGTCAAGAGACCCAGTACTTC
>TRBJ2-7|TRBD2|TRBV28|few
CASSPVGGTYEQYF
TGTGCCAGCAGTCCCGTCGGGGGGACCTACGAGCAGTACTTC
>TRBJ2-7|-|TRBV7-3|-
CASSLTVQSHEQYF
TGTGCCAGCAGCTTAACGGTACAGTCTCACGAGCAGTACTTC
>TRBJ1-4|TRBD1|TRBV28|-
CASSRQGSTNEKLFF
TGTGCCAGCAGCCGACAGGGATCAACTAATGAAAAACTGTTTTTT
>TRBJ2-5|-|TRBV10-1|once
CASSGKGTQYF
TGCGCCAGCAGTGGAAAAGGGACCCAGTACTTC
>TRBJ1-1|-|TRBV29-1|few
CSVEDLGPEAFF
TGCAGCGTTGAAGATCTCGGGCCTGAAGCTTTCTTT